This TCR beta chain emerged from a study of T cell repertoires in cytomegalovirus infection (dated by TCRdb to about 2019). In terms of the full investigation: Recently identified HLA-C-restricted CMV epitopes, whose presentation resists viral immunomodulation, were targeted by peptide stimulations together with well-studied HLA-B-restricted epitopes. Because public TCR beta signatures pointed to carriage of CMV infection together with the matching HLA type, the HLA type of each donor mattered for the analysis.

Points on this clonotype: This receptor's antigen is unknown. Per-base qualities were not stored, and no clone one base away is much larger.

In the paper's terms, the treatment or condition label means: in vitro stimulation with specific CMV peptide epitopes to enrich CMV-specific T cells. V and J lose 7 bases and 4 bases, and a span of 11 bases separates them. From the germline V gene, CDR1 is MNHNS and CDR2 is SASEGT. The CDR3 runs 12 amino acids, cysteine and phenylalanine included. CDR3 DNA is the only sequence kept; it has 36 bases, read in frame from the first base. Sequenced on an Illumina HiSeq 1500. Using fastp at Q25 and MiXCR, TCRdb reprocessed the public reads and kept productive beta chains. Merged by CDR3 protein, the rows form single entries marked with the most common genes and DNA. This sample holds around 430,000 distinct CDR3 sequences; more than 40% were observed only once. Roughly two fifths of the sample is held by the ten biggest clonotypes. Overall study outcomes, separate from this receptor: The ex vivo response was dominated by HLA-C-restricted CMV-specific TCR beta clonotypes, which also provided the single most frequent clonotype in two of eight donors. Cumulative frequency of public TCR beta family members discriminated carriers of CMV infection plus the relevant HLA type in this cohort and an independent roughly 320-donor cohort.

Sequencing was performed on cultured PBMCs, taken from culture after CMV antigen stimulation. The receptor comes from a human donor in good health (CMV status not recorded). Some clones in this sample may be carry-over from other donors' samples. The chain is assembled from TRBV6-1 and TRBJ2-7; a weak D assignment points to TRBD1 (5 bases agree). The DNA sequence is as follows: TGTGCCAGCACGGGCAGGGCTTACGAGCAGTACTTC. Its coded protein is CASTGRAYEQYF.